The 3 T cell receptor beta chains reported below all come from one sample, sequenced in a study of CD8+CD57+ T cells in acquired aplastic anemia. Researchers used genomic DNA as the template to profile TCR beta VDJ and CDR3. TCRdb fed the reads into MiXCR, producing one record per CDR3 protein. Here the sample spans roughly 260,000 distinct CDR3 sequences, more than 40% being singletons. All sequencing subjects had displayed CD8+CD57+ cell expansion on flow cytometry. Sequenced sample: sorted CD4+, CD8+, or CD8+CD57+ T cells (not recorded which) from PBMCs. Source of these receptors: a human donor with aplastic anemia.

This clonotype was counted at least ten times. This sequence joins TRBV4-3 and TRBJ2-1, with 15 bases matching TRBD2. The V gene's germline CDR1 is LGHNA and CDR2 YSLEER. Losses at the gene ends were 1 base for V and 9 bases for J; bases not matched to a gene: 4. The CDR3 loop spans 16 amino acids. The CDR3 region has the DNA TGCGCCAGCAGCCAAGGGACTAGCGGGGGGGCTCGTGAGCAGTTCTTC. Translated, it gives CASSQGTSGGAREQFF.

On this clonotype: A much bigger clone sits one base away, suggesting this may be a read error. The chain is built from TRBV7-3 and TRBJ2-4; the D gene is possibly TRBD1 (6 bases). Germline assignment: CDR1 SGHTA and CDR2 FQGTGA. The CDR3 length is 19 residues. The CDR3 region has the DNA TGTGCCAGCAGCACCCGGGACAACCCAGGCTATCTAGCCAAAGACATTCAGTACTTC. Its translation is CASSTRDNPGYLAKDIQYF.

The chain joins TRBV20-1 to TRBJ1-2, with D unclear. CDR1 is DFQATT and CDR2 is SNEGSKA in the germline V gene (reference sequence). Trimming cost V 0 bases and J 4 bases, with 12 bases left between them. CDR3 length: 14 residues. The DNA of the CDR3 is TGCAGTGCTAGAGATATCAAGGGAACCTATGGCTACACCTTC. It specifies CSARDIKGTYGYTF.